This passage covers 28 T cell receptor beta chains from one sample sequenced in a study of chemoradiotherapy in HPV16-positive cancers. The repertoire was sequenced with immunoSEQ multiplex PCR; TCRdb's copy has only in-frame clones and lacks some. The table records 25,000 to 30,000 clones, around nine tenths of them present only once. The source was blood, collected from a patient who underwent chemoradiotherapy. These receptors all come from a human donor with HPV-associated anogenital cancer.

The V gene is TRBV18, the J gene TRBJ1-1, with 7 nucleotides matching TRBD1. Germline-derived CDR1 and CDR2 are KGHSH and LQKENI. J lost 3 bases, V lost 4 bases, and 2 bases had no gene match. The CDR3 is 13 amino acids. The CDR3 DNA sequence: TGTGCCAGCTCACTTGGACAGGACACTGAAGCTTTCTTT. Translating gives CASSLGQDTEAFF.

The chain links TRBV21-1 to TRBJ1-2; TRBD1 reflects the table's D call only, with no check against the DNA. TRBV21-1 is a listed pseudogene. The CDR3 covers 13 residues. The DNA of the CDR3 is TGTGCCAGCAACCGACAGGGTTATGAAGGCTACACCTTC. It yields the protein CASNRQGYEGYTF.

This clone appeared a few times. The CDR3 DNA reads TGCGCCAGCAGCCAAGATTCAGGTAACACTGAAGCTTTCTTT. It is translated as CASSQDSGNTEAFF. The rearrangement joins TRBV4-3 to TRBJ1-1; D not resolved. CDR3 size: 14 residues. Germline V lookup: CDR1 LGHNA, CDR2 YSLEER. Trimming stripped 0 bases from V and 2 bases from J, with 7 bases between.

The V and J genes are TRBV5-1 and TRBJ2-1, with 7 nucleotides matching TRBD1. The CDR3 is 16 amino acids. CDR1 is SGHRS and CDR2 is YFSETQ in the germline V gene. V was clipped by 0 bases and J by 2 bases; unmatched bases: 5. Here the CDR3 DNA reads TGCGCCAGCAGCTTGGCCGGACAGGTGGCCTACAATGAGCAGTTCTTC. It encodes CASSLAGQVAYNEQFF.

This sequence joins TRBV5-1 and TRBJ2-3; D is possibly TRBD2 (5 bases). The length of the CDR3 is 15 residues. V lost 0 bases and J 6 bases, leaving 14 bases between the germline ends. Germline lookup yields CDR1 SGHRS and CDR2 YFSETQ. Written as DNA, the CDR3 is TGCGCCAGCAGCTTGGTAGGTGGGAGTGCTGATACGCAGTATTTT. Translating it yields CASSLVGGSADTQYF.

A few counts support this clone. J is TRBJ2-7 and V is TRBV6-5; 8 positions match TRBD1. The CDR3 is made up of 13 amino acids. V was clipped by 9 bases and J by 4 bases; unmatched bases: 8. Per the germline V gene, CDR1 is MNHEY and CDR2 is SVGAGI. CDR3 nucleotides: TGTGCCAGAGCACAGGGGGTGGGATACGAGCAGTACTTC. This translates into CARAQGVGYEQYF.

The chain carries TRBV28 and TRBJ1-4; 12 positions agree with TRBD1. This CDR3 has 15 amino acids. CDR1 is MDHEN, CDR2 SYDVKM, per germline. V trimming: 5 bases; J trimming: 8 bases; junction bases outside the gene matches: 6. DNA for the CDR3: TGTGCCAGCAGTGGCCTGGGACAGGGGGCGGAAAAACTGTTTTTT. Translated: CASSGLGQGAEKLFF.

The chain uses TRBV5-8 and TRBJ1-6; 8 bases line up with TRBD1. J gave up 7 bases and V 4 bases, and 4 bases lay outside the gene matches. Germline V CDR1 and CDR2: SGHTS, YDEGEE. The CDR3 sequence is 14 residues long. This CDR3 reads CASSVDRGNSPLHF. CDR3 bases: TGTGCCAGCAGCGTCGACAGGGGCAATTCACCCCTCCACTTT.

This chain uses TRBV11-2 with TRBJ2-4; D is possibly TRBD2 (5 bases). The CDR3 is 16 amino acids. The germline V gene has CDR1 SGHAT and CDR2 FQNNGV. The germline V and J ends were trimmed by 5 bases and 0 bases, with 14 bases remaining between them. The CDR3 here is CASSLARDKAKNIQYF. For the CDR3, the DNA is TGTGCCAGCAGCCTAGCCAGAGACAAAGCCAAAAACATTCAGTACTTC.

V gene TRBV19 combines with J gene TRBJ2-7, with 9 bases aligning to TRBD2. Per germline, CDR1 LNHDA and CDR2 SQIVND (reference sequence). This CDR3 comprises 14 residues. After removal of 7 bases from V and 6 bases from J, the junction contained 10 bases not matched to a gene. DNA for the CDR3: TGTGCCAGTACACCCGGGACTAGCTTGGTCGAGCAGTACTTC. Encoded protein: CASTPGTSLVEQYF.

This clone was counted a single time. J is TRBJ2-7 and V is TRBV14; unclear D gene. This CDR3 is 13 amino acids long. V dropped 3 bases and J dropped 4 bases, with 10 bases sitting between them. CDR1 is SGHDN, CDR2 FVKESK, per germline. In DNA, the CDR3 is TGTGCCAGCAGCCACTCTCCGGTTTACGAGCAGTACTTC. Translation: CASSHSPVYEQYF. The full variable domain, completed using reference TRBV14 and TRBJ2-7, is EAGVTQFPSHSVIEKGQTVTLRCDPISGHDNLYWYRRVMGKEIKFLLHFVKESKQDESGMPNNRFLAERTGGTYSTLKVQPAELEDSGVYFCASSHSPVYEQYFGPGTRLTVT.

This clone was observed once. V gene TRBV29-1 combines with J gene TRBJ2-2; D perhaps matches TRBD1 (6 bases). CDR1 and CDR2 (germline): SQVTM, ANQGSEA. CDR3 length: 15 amino acids. V was cut by 3 bases and J by 5 bases, with 16 bases left in between. The CDR3 DNA is TGCAGCGTTGACCTAGCAGGGGCAGGGACCGGGGAGCTGTTTTTT. It translates to CSVDLAGAGTGELFF.

J is TRBJ2-3 and V is TRBV7-3, with a possible D match to TRBD2 (7 bases). The V gene lost 5 bases and the J gene lost 5 bases, with 17 bases spanning the gap. Germline-derived CDR1 and CDR2 are SGHTA and FQGTGA. CDR3 length equals 15 residues. CDR3 nucleotide sequence: TGTGCCAGCAGCGGGTACGGGGGGCGGGAAGATACGCAGTATTTT. Translated: CASSGYGGREDTQYF. Based on the CDR3 plus reference TRBV7-3 and TRBJ2-3, the full variable domain is GAGVSQTPSNKVTEKGKYVELRCDPISGHTALYWYRQSLGQGPEFLIYFQGTGAADDSGLPNDRFFAVRPEGSVSTLKIQRTERGDSAVYLCASSGYGGREDTQYFGPGTRLTVL.

The chain employs TRBV28 and TRBJ1-1; no definite D call. The CDR3 totals 13 residues. Germline V gene lookup returns CDR1 MDHEN and CDR2 SYDVKM. The V and J ends lost 6 bases and 0 bases respectively, with 8 bases between them. In DNA, the CDR3 is TGTGCCAGCAGCACCTCAGTGAACACTGAAGCTTTCTTT. It codes for CASSTSVNTEAFF.

The chain has TRBV30 and TRBJ1-3, with 7 positions matching TRBD1. The CDR3 has 11 amino acids. The J segment lost 12 bases and the V segment lost 1 base, leaving 3 bases of the junction unmatched. The germline V gene encodes CDR1 GTSNPN and CDR2 SVGIG (reference sequence). The CDR3 DNA sequence: TGTGCCTGGAGTGGACAGGGCGTCATATATTTT. Amino acids: CAWSGQGVIYF.

About this clone: At one of its ends the junction is not consistent with the germline gene, which may arise from a read error. The chain is built from TRBV6-1 and TRBJ1-2; the D gene is possibly TRBD1 (6 bases). The CDR3 has 17 amino acids. Germline values: CDR1 MNHNS, CDR2 SASEGT. As DNA, the CDR3 is TGTGCCAGCAGGGAAGCTACTAAGGGGGGAGACAACTATGGCTACACCTTC. This codes for CASREATKGGDNYGYTF.

The chain uses TRBV28 and TRBJ2-1, with 9 bases aligning to TRBD1. Germline values: CDR1 MDHEN, CDR2 SYDVKM. V lost 5 bases and J lost 2; bases outside the gene matches: 1. The CDR3 sequence is 14 residues long. The CDR3 bases are TGTGCCAGCAGTACAGGGGGCACCTACAATGAGCAGTTCTTC. This encodes CASSTGGTYNEQFF. The variable domain in full, with the rest retrieved from reference TRBV28 and TRBJ2-1, is DVKVTQSSRYLVKRTGEKVFLECVQDMDHENMFWYRQDPGLGLRLIYFSYDVKMKEKGDIPEGYSVSREKKERFSLILESASTNQTSMYLCASSTGGTYNEQFFGPGTRLTVL.

The rearrangement links TRBV11-2 to TRBJ2-7, with 10 bases aligning to TRBD2. This CDR3 spans 13 amino acids. CDR1 is SGHAT and CDR2 is FQNNGV in the germline V gene. The V segment lost 4 bases and the J segment 4 bases; nucleotides outside the gene matches: 1. CDR3 nucleotides: TGTGCCAGCAGCTCTAGCGGGGGATACGAGCAGTACTTC. Translating it yields CASSSSGGYEQYF.

CDR3 nucleotide sequence: TGTGCCAGCAGCGCCCTCAGGGGTGGCGGGGAGACCCAGTACTTC. Its translation is CASSALRGGGETQYF. The rearrangement uses TRBV9 and TRBJ2-5; D possibly corresponds to TRBD1 (6 bases). Germline loops: CDR1 SGDLS, CDR2 YYNGEE. CDR3 length equals 15 residues. V lost 3 bases and J lost 5, with 17 bases in between. Complete variable domain (other parts from reference TRBV9 and TRBJ2-5): DSGVTQTPKHLITATGQRVTLRCSPRSGDLSVYWYQQSLDQGLQFLIQYYNGEERAKGNILERFSAQQFPDLHSELNLSSLELGDSALYFCASSALRGGGETQYFGPGTRLLVL.

The chain links TRBV2 to TRBJ2-3; D is uncertain. V lost 2 bases to trimming and J lost 2 bases, with 11 bases between them. The CDR3 extends over 15 amino acids. Germline V lookup: CDR1 SNHLY, CDR2 FYNNEI. The CDR3 reads CASSENSGFTDTQYF. CDR3 sequence (DNA): TGTGCCAGCAGTGAAAACTCCGGGTTCACAGATACGCAGTATTTT.

The chain is built from TRBV11-2 and TRBJ2-1; D gene unclear. CDR3 size: 16 residues. Germline CDR1 is SGHAT and CDR2 is FQNNGV. The V and J ends lost 1 base and 4 bases respectively, with 14 bases between them. The CDR3 sequence: CASSLGRSGGYNEQFF. The CDR3 DNA follows: TGTGCCAGCAGCTTAGGAAGGAGTGGCGGTTACAATGAGCAGTTCTTC.

The rearrangement joins TRBV5-1 to TRBJ2-3; 7 positions match TRBD1. Per germline, CDR1 SGHRS and CDR2 YFSETQ. The junction had 13 bases not matched to a gene; V was cut back by 3 bases and J by 6 bases. The CDR3 consists of 16 residues. The CDR3 bases are TGCGCCAGCAGCTCTACAGGGGATCTAGTGGTGGATACGCAGTATTTT. It specifies CASSSTGDLVVDTQYF.

The V and J genes are TRBV5-1 and TRBJ1-2; D is perhaps TRBD1 (5 bases). Germline CDR1 SGHRS, CDR2 YFSETQ. The CDR3 covers 12 residues. Trimming took off 2 bases at V and 8 bases at J, with 10 bases between the two ends. The CDR3 protein is CASSFGRVGYTF. For the CDR3, the DNA is TGCGCCAGCAGCTTCGGCAGGGTCGGCTACACCTTC. The full variable domain, its missing parts supplied by reference TRBV5-1 and TRBJ1-2, is KAGVTQTPRYLIKTRGQQVTLSCSPISGHRSVSWYQQTPGQGLQFLFEYFSETQRNKGNFPGRFSGRQFSNSRSEMNVSTLELGDSALYLCASSFGRVGYTFGSGTRLTVV.

CDR3 in amino acids: CASSLVGNYEQYF. In DNA, the CDR3 is TGTGCCAGCAGCTTAGTGGGCAACTACGAGCAGTACTTC. The gene calls are TRBV11-2 and TRBJ2-7; no firm D call. Trimming left V 1 base short and J 3 bases short, with 7 bases between. CDR1 and CDR2 from the germline V gene are SGHAT and FQNNGV. The CDR3 is 13 amino acids.

This clone was counted a single time. J is TRBJ2-1 and V is TRBV5-6; tentatively, D is TRBD1 or TRBD2 (6 bases each). The CDR3 contains 16 residues. Germline assignment: CDR1 SGHDT and CDR2 YYEEEE. V lost 0 bases and J 4 bases, leaving 14 bases between the germline ends. This CDR3 reads CASSLDGGTNYNEQFF. As DNA, the CDR3 is TGTGCCAGCAGCTTGGATGGGGGGACAAATTACAATGAGCAGTTCTTC. Full variable domain (outside the CDR3, taken from reference TRBV5-6 and TRBJ2-1): DAGVTQSPTHLIKTRGQQVTLRCSPKSGHDTVSWYQQALGQGPQFIFQYYEEEERQRGNFPDRFSGHQFPNYSSELNVNALLLGDSALYLCASSLDGGTNYNEQFFGPGTRLTVL.

The V call is TRBV2, the J call TRBJ1-4; no definite D call. The germline V and J ends were trimmed by 7 bases and 1 base, with 10 bases remaining between them. This CDR3 is built from 14 residues. In germline, CDR1 is SNHLY, CDR2 FYNNEI. The CDR3 reads CASIKGGTNEKLFF. For the CDR3, the DNA is TGTGCCAGCATCAAAGGAGGAACTAATGAAAAACTGTTTTTT.

J is TRBJ2-3 and V is TRBV6-5, with 7 positions matching TRBD2. Germline CDR1 is MNHEY and CDR2 is SVGAGI. The CDR3 sequence is 14 residues long. Unmatched junction bases numbered 13, after V lost 11 bases and J lost 5 bases. The CDR3: CAGDTSAKRDTQYF. CDR3 nucleotides: TGTGCCGGGGATACTAGCGCGAAACGAGATACGCAGTATTTT.

The V call is TRBV10-3, the J call TRBJ2-7; 11 bases map to TRBD1. The V and J ends lost 5 bases and 9 bases, in that order; junction bases with no gene match: 9. The CDR3 totals 14 residues. Per germline, CDR1 ENHRY and CDR2 SYGVKD. CDR3 sequence (DNA): TGTGCCATCAGTCGGACAGGGGGCGACCAGGGGCAGTACTTC. Protein product: CAISRTGGDQGQYF.